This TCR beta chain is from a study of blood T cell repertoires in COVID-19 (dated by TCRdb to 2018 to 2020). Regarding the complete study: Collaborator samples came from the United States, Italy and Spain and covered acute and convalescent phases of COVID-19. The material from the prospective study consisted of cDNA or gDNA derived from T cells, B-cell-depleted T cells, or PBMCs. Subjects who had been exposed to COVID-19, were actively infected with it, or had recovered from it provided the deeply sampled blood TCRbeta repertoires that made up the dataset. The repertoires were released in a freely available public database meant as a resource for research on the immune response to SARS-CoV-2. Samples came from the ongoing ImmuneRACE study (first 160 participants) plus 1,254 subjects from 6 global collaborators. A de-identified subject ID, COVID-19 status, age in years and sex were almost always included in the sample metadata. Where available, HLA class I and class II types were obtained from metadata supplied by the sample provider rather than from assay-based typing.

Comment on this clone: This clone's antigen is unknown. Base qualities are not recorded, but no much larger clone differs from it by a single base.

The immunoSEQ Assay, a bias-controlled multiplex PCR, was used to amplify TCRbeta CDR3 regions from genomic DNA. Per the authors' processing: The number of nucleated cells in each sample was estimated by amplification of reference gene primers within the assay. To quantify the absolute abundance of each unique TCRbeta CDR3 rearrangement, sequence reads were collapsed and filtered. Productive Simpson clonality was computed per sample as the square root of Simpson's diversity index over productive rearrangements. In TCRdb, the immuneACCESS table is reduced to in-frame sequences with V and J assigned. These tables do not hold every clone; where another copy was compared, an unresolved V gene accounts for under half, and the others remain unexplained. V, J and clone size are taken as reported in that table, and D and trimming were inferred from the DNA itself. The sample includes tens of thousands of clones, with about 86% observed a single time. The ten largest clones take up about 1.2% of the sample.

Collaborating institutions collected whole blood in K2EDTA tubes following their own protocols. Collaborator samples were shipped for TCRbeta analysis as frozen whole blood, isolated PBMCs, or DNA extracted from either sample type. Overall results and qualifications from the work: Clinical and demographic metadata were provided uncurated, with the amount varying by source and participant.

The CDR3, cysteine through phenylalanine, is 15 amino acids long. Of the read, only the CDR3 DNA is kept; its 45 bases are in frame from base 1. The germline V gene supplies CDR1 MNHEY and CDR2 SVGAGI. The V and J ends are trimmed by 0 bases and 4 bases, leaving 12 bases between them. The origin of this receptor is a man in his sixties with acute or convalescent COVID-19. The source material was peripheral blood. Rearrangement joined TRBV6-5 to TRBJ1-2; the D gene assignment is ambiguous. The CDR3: CASSYSGPKGYGYTF. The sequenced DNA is TGTGCCAGCAGTTACTCTGGGCCAAAAGGCTATGGCTACACCTTC.